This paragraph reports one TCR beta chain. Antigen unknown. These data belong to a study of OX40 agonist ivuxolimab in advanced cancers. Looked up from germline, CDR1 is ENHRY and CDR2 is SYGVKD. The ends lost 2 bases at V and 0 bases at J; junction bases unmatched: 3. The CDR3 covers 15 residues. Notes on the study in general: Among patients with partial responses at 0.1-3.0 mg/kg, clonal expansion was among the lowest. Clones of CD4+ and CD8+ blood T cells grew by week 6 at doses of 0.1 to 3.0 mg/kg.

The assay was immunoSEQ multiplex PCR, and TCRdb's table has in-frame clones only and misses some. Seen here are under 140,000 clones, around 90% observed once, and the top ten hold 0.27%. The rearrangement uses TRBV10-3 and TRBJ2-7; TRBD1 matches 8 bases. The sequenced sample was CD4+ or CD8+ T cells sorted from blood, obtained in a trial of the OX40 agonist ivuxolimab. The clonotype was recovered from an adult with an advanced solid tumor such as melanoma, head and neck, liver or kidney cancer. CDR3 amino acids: CAISEIQGVSYEQYF. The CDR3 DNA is TGTGCCATCAGTGAGATACAGGGGGTCTCCTACGAGCAGTACTTC.